This entry is about one T cell receptor (beta chain). V was cut by 1 base and J by 8 bases, with 11 bases left in between. This CDR3 comprises 13 residues. Looked up from germline, CDR1 is SGHVS and CDR2 is FNYEAQ. These data come from a study of blood T cell repertoires in COVID-19. Study-level information: Italy, Spain and the United States were the sources of the convalescent and acute COVID-19 samples.

Generated by immunoSEQ multiplex PCR, the TCRdb table keeps only in-frame clones and is missing some. In the table there are roughly 260,000 clones, approximately 89% of which are singletons. This sequence was found in a man between 40 and 49 years old who had recovered from COVID-19. The sample taken for sequencing was peripheral blood. The rearrangement joins TRBV7-6 to TRBJ1-1, with D tentatively TRBD1 (6 bases). CDR3 amino acids: CASSLEGEPEAFF. CDR3 nucleotides: TGTGCCAGCAGCTTAGAGGGGGAACCAGAAGCTTTCTTT.